This T cell receptor (beta chain) came from a study of OX40 agonist ivuxolimab in advanced cancers. Study-wide context: Ivuxolimab was a fully human IgG2 agonistic monoclonal antibody targeting the costimulatory receptor OX40 (CD134). Intravenous ivuxolimab was administered to patients every 2 weeks at six dose levels: 0.01, 0.1, 0.3, 1.5, 3 and 10 mg/kg. Of the approximately 50 dose-escalation patients, hepatocellular carcinoma was present in about 20, melanoma in some 15, renal cell carcinoma in 9 and head and neck cancer in 9. The dose-escalation cohort was roughly 87% male with a mean age of about 58 years, ranging from about 20 to 80. Patients were allowed to have had prior anti-PD-1, anti-PD-L1 or anti-CTLA-4 therapy, and approximately 40% of the dose-escalation patients had been treated with checkpoint inhibitors. Partial responses occurred in three dose-escalation patients, of whom one had hepatocellular carcinoma and two had cutaneous melanoma. Peripheral TCRbeta sequencing aimed to test whether ivuxolimab altered TCR sequence diversity and caused clonal T-cell expansion. The monotherapy dose-escalation portion (N of about 50 patients) of the phase I ivuxolimab trial is reported in the paper.

Genomic DNA was isolated from the sorted cells so that the TCRbeta CDR3 region could be sequenced. The immunoSEQ Assay was used for sequencing of TCRbeta CDR3 regions. Drawn from immuneACCESS, this table holds only the in-frame rearrangements with V and J called that TCRdb kept. Clones are partly lost; checked studies trace under half to an unresolved V gene and leave the rest unexplained. The sample contains tens of thousands of clones, 86% of them found a single time. Less than 1.1% of the sample belongs to the ten largest clones. Concerning this clone itself: The clone's antigen remains unknown. Per-base qualities were not stored, and no clone one base away is much larger.

CDR1 and CDR2 (MDHEN, SYDVKM) derive from the germline V gene. The CDR3 sequence holds 14 residues, the cysteine and phenylalanine included. Here the CDR3 DNA is all that survives: 42 bases in frame from base 1. V lost 4 bases and J lost 4 bases, and the count of bases not matched to a germline gene is 3. The trial excluded patients who had a history of autoimmune disease or were on systemic immunosuppression. Peripheral blood for TCR sequencing was drawn from every dose cohort at baseline, at cycle 4 day 1 and at cycle 7 day 1. The samples were drawn from a first-in-human, open-label, multicenter phase I dose-escalation trial of ivuxolimab. Adults with locally advanced or metastatic melanoma, renal cell carcinoma, hepatocellular carcinoma or head and neck squamous cell carcinoma were enrolled in the trial. Before TCR sequencing, CD4+ and CD8+ T cells were separately sorted from peripheral blood.

Paper-wide results and their limitations: After ivuxolimab, more expanded clones were found on average in CD8+ T cells than in CD4+ T cells. At doses from 0.1 to 3.0 mg/kg, clonal expansion was seen in both CD4+ and CD8+ blood T cells between baseline and week 6. In the 0.1-3.0 mg/kg groups, partial responders had among the lowest normalized peripheral clonal expansion, particularly in CD8+ T cells. Low levels of normalized T-cell clonal expansion were also shown by some nonresponding patients. The antigen specificity of the clonally expanded peripheral T cells was not determined.

The sequenced sample was CD4+ or CD8+ T cells sorted from blood, obtained in a trial of the OX40 agonist ivuxolimab. The rearrangement combines TRBV28 with TRBJ1-2; 10 bases in the junction line up with TRBD1. The sequence was obtained from an adult with an advanced solid tumor such as melanoma, head and neck, liver or kidney cancer. The CDR3 reads CASSSGTGAYGYTF. The DNA is as follows: TGTGCCAGCAGTTCCGGGACAGGGGCCTATGGCTACACCTTC.